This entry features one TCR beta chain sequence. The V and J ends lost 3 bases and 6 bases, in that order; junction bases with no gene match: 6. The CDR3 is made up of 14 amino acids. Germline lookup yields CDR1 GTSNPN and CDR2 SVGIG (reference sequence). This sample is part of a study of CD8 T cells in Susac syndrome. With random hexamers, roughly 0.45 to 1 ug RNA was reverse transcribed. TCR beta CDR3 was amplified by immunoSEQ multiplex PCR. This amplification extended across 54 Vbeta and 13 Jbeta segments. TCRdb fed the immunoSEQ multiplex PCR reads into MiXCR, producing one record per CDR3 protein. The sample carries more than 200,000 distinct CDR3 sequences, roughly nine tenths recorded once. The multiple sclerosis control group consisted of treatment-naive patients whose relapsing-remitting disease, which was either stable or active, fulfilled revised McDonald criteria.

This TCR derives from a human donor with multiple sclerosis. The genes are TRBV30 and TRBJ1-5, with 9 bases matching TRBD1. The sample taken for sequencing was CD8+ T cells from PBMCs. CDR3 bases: TGTGCCTGGAGGACCGGGACAGGGCTTCAGCCCCAGCATTTT. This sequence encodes CAWRTGTGLQPQHF.